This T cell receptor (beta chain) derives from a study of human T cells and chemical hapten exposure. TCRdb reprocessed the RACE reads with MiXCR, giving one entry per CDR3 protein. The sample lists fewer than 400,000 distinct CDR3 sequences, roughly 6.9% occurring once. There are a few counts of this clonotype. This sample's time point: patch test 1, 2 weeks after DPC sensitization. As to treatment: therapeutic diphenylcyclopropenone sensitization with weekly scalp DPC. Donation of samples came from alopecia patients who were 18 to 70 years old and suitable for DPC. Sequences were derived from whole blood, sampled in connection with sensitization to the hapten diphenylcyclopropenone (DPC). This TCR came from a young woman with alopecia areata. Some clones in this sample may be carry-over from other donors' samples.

The CDR3 region is CASSPSGAAPLEAFF. The CDR3 nucleotides are TGTGCCAGCAGCCCCTCCGGGGCCGCCCCCCTCGAAGCTTTCTTT. The chain recombines TRBV9 with TRBJ1-1; D possibly corresponds to TRBD1 (5 bases). The CDR3 covers 15 residues. Trimming took off 4 bases at V and 8 bases at J, with 21 bases between the two ends. The V gene's germline CDR1 is SGDLS and CDR2 YYNGEE.